The clone carrying this T cell receptor (beta chain) is a singleton in its sample. Its antigen is unknown. Other DNA sequences in the sample encode the same CDR3. Sorted-subset replicate PCR reactions contained roughly 190 ng DNA, corresponding to some 30,000 T cell genomes. Using immunoSEQ multiplex PCR, the repertoire was profiled, and TCRdb retains in-frame clones only, with some absent. The sample holds approximately 2.5 million clones, around nine tenths seen once. The sample originates from a study of shared clonotypes between healthy human individuals. CDR1 and CDR2 from the germline V gene are SGHTA and FQGNSA. After removal of 5 bases from V and 2 bases from J, the junction contained 6 bases not matched to a gene. CDR3 length equals 14 residues. Study-wide results and caveats: Memory subsets generally showed smaller estimated richness than naive subsets did. Clonotypes that were shared across four donors made up approximately 5% of naive CD4 clonotypes.

Memory CD4+ cells were the fraction left after CD45RA+ naive selection. Sequenced: naive CD4+ T cells sorted from blood. The subset: CD45RA+ positively selected. This receptor was obtained from a young man in good health. The chain couples TRBV7-2 to TRBJ2-7; 7 bases fit TRBD2. The CDR3: CASSPREGPYEQYF. Here the CDR3 DNA reads TGTGCCAGCAGCCCCAGGGAGGGTCCCTACGAGCAGTACTTC.